The present TCR beta chain was sequenced within a study of cytomegalovirus exposure and HLA in healthy donors. Turning to the study itself: When 398 donors were genotyped, about 86% of them were found to fall in the Caucasian-associated ancestry cluster.

The PCR made use of 60 Vbeta and 13 Jbeta primers. Generated by immunoSEQ multiplex PCR, the TCRdb table keeps only in-frame clones and is missing some. In the table there are 110,000 to 150,000 clones, approximately 80% of which are singletons. The CDR3 length is 15 residues. The germline V gene has CDR1 SGHRS and CDR2 YFSETQ. V lost 4 bases to trimming and J lost 1 base, with 14 bases between them. The rearrangement uses TRBV5-1 and TRBJ1-1; D unresolved. The sequence was obtained from a woman aged 40 to 55 in good health and CMV-seronegative. The sequencing input was PBMCs. CDR3 loop: CASSPLVAKNTEAFF. The CDR3 DNA reads as TGCGCCAGCAGCCCCCTGGTCGCTAAGAACACTGAAGCTTTCTTT.